Described below is a single T cell receptor (beta chain) sequence and its context. Sequenced by immunoSEQ multiplex PCR; TCRdb stores in-frame clones only, minus some. The top ten clones hold about 1.1% of a sample with 20,000 to 25,000 clones, approximately 86% of them seen once. These data belong to a study of T cell changes during pregnancy in multiple sclerosis. The CDR3 contains 17 residues. V lost 3 bases, J lost 0 bases, and 5 bases stayed unmatched. In germline, CDR1 is KGHSH, CDR2 LQKENI. The chain carries TRBV18 and TRBJ2-2, with 9 positions matching TRBD1. This receptor was identified in a female donor in good health, enrolled as a control in a pregnancy study. The sample in question was CD4+ T cells from peripheral blood mononuclear cells, obtained in the first trimester of pregnancy. The CDR3 DNA reads TGTGCCAGCTCACCCATTGGACAGGGGACGAACACCGGGGAGCTGTTTTTT. It specifies CASSPIGQGTNTGELFF. Supplemented by reference TRBV18 and TRBJ2-2, the full variable domain reads NAGVMQNPRHLVRRRGQEARLRCSPMKGHSHVYWYRQLPEEGLKFMVYLQKENIIDESGMPKERFSAEFPKEGPSILRIQQVVRGDSAAYFCASSPIGQGTNTGELFFGEGSRLTVL.